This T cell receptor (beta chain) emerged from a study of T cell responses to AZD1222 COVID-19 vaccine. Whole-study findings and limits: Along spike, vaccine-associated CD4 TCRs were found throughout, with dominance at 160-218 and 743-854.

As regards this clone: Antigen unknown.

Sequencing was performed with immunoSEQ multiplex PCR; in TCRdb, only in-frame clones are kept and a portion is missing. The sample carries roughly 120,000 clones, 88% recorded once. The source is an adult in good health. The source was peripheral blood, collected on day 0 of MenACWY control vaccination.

The CDR3 reads CATVKHPDTQYF. CDR3 coding DNA: TGTGCCACCGTGAAGCATCCAGATACGCAGTATTTT. The chain couples TRBV6-5 to TRBJ2-3; no clear D. Trimming removed 10 bases at V and 4 bases at J, with 12 bases between. Germline CDR1 and CDR2: MNHEY and SVGAGI. The CDR3 has 12 amino acids.